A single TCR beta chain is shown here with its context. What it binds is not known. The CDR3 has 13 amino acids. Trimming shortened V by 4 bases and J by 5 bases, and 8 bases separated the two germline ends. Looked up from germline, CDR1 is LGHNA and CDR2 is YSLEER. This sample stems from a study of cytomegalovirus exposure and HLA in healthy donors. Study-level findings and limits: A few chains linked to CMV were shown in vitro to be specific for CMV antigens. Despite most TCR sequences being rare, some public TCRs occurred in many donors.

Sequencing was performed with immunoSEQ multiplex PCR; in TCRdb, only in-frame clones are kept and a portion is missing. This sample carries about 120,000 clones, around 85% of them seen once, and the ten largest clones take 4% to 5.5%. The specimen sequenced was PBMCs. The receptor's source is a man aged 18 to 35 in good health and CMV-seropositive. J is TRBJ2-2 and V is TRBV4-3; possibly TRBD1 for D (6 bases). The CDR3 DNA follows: TGCGCCAGCAGCCTCGGACAGACCGGGGAGCTGTTTTTT. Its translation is CASSLGQTGELFF.